The 29 T cell receptor beta chains reported below all come from one sample, sequenced in a study of cytomegalovirus exposure and HLA in healthy donors. The PCR used 60 Vbeta and 13 Jbeta primers. Some clones are missing from TCRdb's copy, which holds only in-frame ones; the method was immunoSEQ multiplex PCR. The sample includes approximately 120,000 clones, around 76% seen only once; the top ten take approximately 13%. The sequenced material came from PBMCs. Receptors were obtained from a woman in her sixties in good health and CMV-seropositive.

The chain combines TRBV9 with TRBJ2-3; a possible D gene is TRBD1 (5 bases). The germline gives CDR1 SGDLS, CDR2 YYNGEE. The CDR3 extends over 15 amino acids. The V end lost 0 bases, the J end lost 2 bases, and 10 bases lay between the germline ends. CDR3 in amino acids: CASSVAPGATDTQYF. CDR3 coding DNA: TGTGCCAGCAGCGTAGCCCCTGGGGCCACAGATACGCAGTATTTT.

This clone was detected only a few times. The chain employs TRBV27 and TRBJ2-2, with TRBD2 matching 9 bases. Germline loops: CDR1 MNHEY, CDR2 SMNVEV (reference sequence). Unmatched junction bases numbered 16, after V lost 7 bases and J lost 4 bases. This CDR3 has 18 amino acids. This CDR3 is CASTPFMAGGLATGELFF. In nucleotides, the CDR3 is TGTGCCAGCACCCCCTTCATGGCGGGAGGGCTGGCCACCGGGGAGCTGTTTTTT.

The genes are TRBV7-8 and TRBJ2-5; TRBD1 agrees at 7 bases. The V gene end was trimmed by 5 bases and the J gene end by 2 bases; junction bases not matched to a gene: 8. In germline, CDR1 is SGHVS, CDR2 FQNEAQ. This CDR3 is 15 amino acids long. CDR3 sequence reads: CASSPLGQRQETQYF. The CDR3 nucleotides read TGTGCCAGCAGCCCCCTGGGACAGAGACAAGAGACCCAGTACTTC.

The chain has TRBV5-1 and TRBJ2-3; 11 bases match TRBD2. Germline assignment: CDR1 SGHRS and CDR2 YFSETQ. The CDR3 has 17 residues. Trimming cost V 5 bases and J 2 bases; bases outside gene matches: 10. In nucleotides, the CDR3 is TGCGCCAGCAGTTCATTCCCGACTAGCGGGGACACAGATACGCAGTATTTT. Translated, it gives CASSSFPTSGDTDTQYF.

This clone was seen a single time. This chain connects TRBV7-3 to TRBJ1-2, with a tentative D call TRBD1 (5 bases). The length of the CDR3 is 13 residues. V was trimmed by 5 bases and J by 7 bases, leaving 14 bases between them. From germline, CDR1 is SGHTA and CDR2 FQGTGA. The CDR3 DNA reads TGTGCCAGCAGCCTGGAGGGGAGGGGTGGCTACACCTTC. Its protein is CASSLEGRGGYTF.

This rearrangement joins TRBV7-2 to TRBJ1-5; TRBD1 might be the D (5 bases). Trimming stripped 2 bases from V and 0 bases from J, with 11 bases between. CDR1 is SGHTA and CDR2 is FQGNSA in the germline V gene. The CDR3 length is 16 residues. DNA for the CDR3: TGTGCCAGCAGCTTAACTGGGGGGGTTAGCAATCAGCCCCAGCATTTT. Amino acid sequence: CASSLTGGVSNQPQHF.

This clone came up a few times. The chain employs TRBV5-4 and TRBJ1-1, with 8 bases aligning to TRBD1. The CDR3 is 14 residues long. Germline loops: CDR1 SGHNT, CDR2 YYREEE (reference sequence). Trimming cost V 3 bases and J 1 base; bases outside gene matches: 2. The CDR3 loop is CASSWGTGNTEAFF. CDR3 nucleotides: TGTGCCAGCAGCTGGGGGACAGGGAACACTGAAGCTTTCTTT.

V is TRBV6-1 and J is TRBJ2-1; 9 positions match TRBD2. The CDR3 spans 20 residues. Losses at the gene ends were 4 bases for V and 3 bases for J; bases not matched to a gene: 19. Germline-derived CDR1 and CDR2 are MNHNS and SASEGT. The CDR3 is CASSGLRQREDSWGYNEQFF. The CDR3, as DNA: TGTGCCAGCAGTGGCCTCCGCCAGCGGGAGGACTCCTGGGGCTACAATGAGCAGTTCTTC.

V usage is TRBV4-3 and J usage is TRBJ2-2, with 7 positions matching TRBD2. The germline V gene encodes CDR1 LGHNA and CDR2 YSLEER. CDR3 size: 18 residues. V shed 4 bases, J shed 0 bases, and the junction held 11 bases outside the gene matches. This CDR3 reads CASSPLPLGGTNTGELFF. DNA for the CDR3: TGCGCCAGCAGCCCACTGCCCTTGGGGGGGACGAACACCGGGGAGCTGTTTTTT.

This clone is a singleton in its sample. The chain links TRBV19 to TRBJ1-5, with 11 bases lining up with TRBD1. The CDR3 spans 14 residues. Germline CDR1 LNHDA, CDR2 SQIVND (reference sequence). The junction had 3 bases not matched to a gene; V was cut back by 5 bases and J by 6 bases. The CDR3 DNA sequence: TGTGCCAGTAGTCAAGGGACAGGGGGTCAGCCCCAGCATTTT. Protein sequence: CASSQGTGGQPQHF.

This clone has more than one count but fewer than ten. The CDR3 sequence: CASSLGRGTGPQHF. DNA of the CDR3: TGTGCCAGCAGCTTGGGTAGGGGAACAGGGCCCCAGCATTTT. This chain joins TRBV5-6 and TRBJ1-5; TRBD1 is a possible D gene (5 bases). The length of the CDR3 is 14 residues. Germline CDR1 SGHDT, CDR2 YYEEEE. Trimming shortened V by 0 bases and J by 9 bases, and 13 bases separated the two germline ends.

This chain links TRBV4-3 with TRBJ1-2, with no clear D. V was clipped by 0 bases and J by 4 bases, with 3 bases between them. Germline assignment: CDR1 LGHNA and CDR2 YSLEER. The CDR3 totals 12 residues. In nucleotides, the CDR3 is TGCGCCAGCAGCCAAGACGGCTATGGCTACACCTTC. Translated, it gives CASSQDGYGYTF.

CDR3 bases: TGTGCCAGTAGACGACAGGGGAACTCTGGAAACACCATATATTTT. As protein: CASRRQGNSGNTIYF. The chain uses TRBV19 and TRBJ1-3, with 8 bases lining up with TRBD1. There are 15 residues in the CDR3. Germline V lookup: CDR1 LNHDA, CDR2 SQIVND (reference sequence). V dropped 6 bases and J dropped 0; count of bases not matched to a gene: 4.

The gene calls are TRBV7-2 and TRBJ2-7; 7 nucleotides match TRBD2. The CDR3 extends over 14 amino acids. The germline V gene encodes CDR1 SGHTA and CDR2 FQGNSA. V shed 2 bases and J 6 bases; nucleotides not matched to a gene: 7. CDR3 region: CASSLSKLASEQYF. The CDR3 DNA sequence: TGTGCCAGCAGCTTAAGTAAACTAGCGAGCGAGCAGTACTTC.

Details on this clone: One end of the junction fails to match germline, which may point to a read error. The CDR3 reads CAGSLGGSSRNEQFF. The CDR3 DNA follows: TGCGCCGGCAGCTTGGGCGGGAGCTCTCGGAATGAGCAGTTCTTC. The chain recombines TRBV5-1 with TRBJ2-1; 7 bases are a match to TRBD2. The CDR3 contains 15 residues. Germline CDR1 reads SGHRS; CDR2 reads YFSETQ. Filled out from reference TRBV5-1 and TRBJ2-1, the complete variable domain reads KAGVTQTPRYLIKTRGQQVTLSCSPISGHRSVSWYQQTPGQGLQFLFEYFSETQRNKGNFPGRFSGRQFSNSRSEMNVSTLELGDSALYLCAGSLGGSSRNEQFFGPGTRLTVL.

The rearrangement uses TRBV29-1 and TRBJ1-4, with D uncertain. CDR3 size: 14 residues. Germline CDR1 is SQVTM and CDR2 is ANQGSEA. Trimming left V 4 bases short and J 4 bases short, with 13 bases between. This chain's CDR3 is CSVVRSGFNEKLFF. The CDR3 coding sequence is TGCAGCGTTGTCCGGTCGGGATTTAATGAAAAACTGTTTTTT. The complete variable domain, with remaining parts taken from reference TRBV29-1 and TRBJ1-4, reads SAVISQKPSRDICQRGTSLTIQCQVDSQVTMMFWYRQQPGQSLTLIATANQGSEATYESGFVIDKFPISRPNLTFSTLTVSNMSPEDSSIYLCSVVRSGFNEKLFFGSGTQLSVL.

V and J are TRBV2 and TRBJ1-5, with 8 bases matching TRBD1. The CDR3 runs to 14 residues. CDR1 and CDR2 (germline): SNHLY, FYNNEI. With 6 bases clipped from V and 9 bases from J, the junction kept 10 bases outside the gene matches. For the CDR3, the DNA is TGTGCCAGCAGCTCTGACAGGGGAGCAGGGCCCCAGCATTTT. This gives the protein CASSSDRGAGPQHF.

This clone turned up a few times. The CDR3 sequence is CASSWDRSTDTQYF. CDR3 coding DNA: TGTGCCAGCAGCTGGGACAGGAGCACAGATACGCAGTATTTT. J is TRBJ2-3 and V is TRBV5-4; 8 bases are a match to TRBD1. Per the germline V gene, CDR1 is SGHNT and CDR2 is YYREEE (reference sequence). CDR3 size: 14 residues. Trimming at V came to 3 bases and at J to 0 bases, leaving 0 bases not matched to a gene. Supplemented by reference TRBV5-4 and TRBJ2-3, the full variable domain reads ETGVTQSPTHLIKTRGQQVTLRCSSQSGHNTVSWYQQALGQGPQFIFQYYREEENGRGNFPPRFSGLQFPNYSSELNVNALELDDSALYLCASSWDRSTDTQYFGPGTRLTVL.

V gene TRBV30 combines with J gene TRBJ1-2, with 7 bases fitting TRBD1. Germline V gene lookup returns CDR1 GTSNPN and CDR2 SVGIG (reference sequence). This CDR3 region has 12 residues. V dropped 1 base and J dropped 6; count of bases not matched to a gene: 2. CDR3 sequence (DNA): TGTGCCTGGAGTGCAGGGGGAAATGGCTACACCTTC. As protein: CAWSAGGNGYTF.

This clone was picked up one time. In DNA form, the CDR3 reads TGTGCCTGGAGTGGGCCGGCCAACGTCCTGACTTTC. Translation gives CAWSGPANVLTF. V and J are TRBV30 and TRBJ2-6; the D is unclear. The CDR3 length is 12 residues. With 1 base removed from V and 6 bases from J, the gap between germline ends came to 4 bases. Germline V gives CDR1 GTSNPN, CDR2 SVGIG (reference sequence).

The chain links TRBV5-1 to TRBJ2-7, with a tentative D call TRBD1 (6 bases). Germline CDR1 reads SGHRS; CDR2 reads YFSETQ. Trimming removed 3 bases at V and 2 bases at J, with 15 bases between. The CDR3 is made up of 15 amino acids. In nucleotides, the CDR3 is TGCGCCAGCAGCTCCTCAAGGACAGACCCCTACGAGCAGTACTTC. Encoded protein: CASSSSRTDPYEQYF. The complete variable domain, with remaining parts taken from reference TRBV5-1 and TRBJ2-7, reads KAGVTQTPRYLIKTRGQQVTLSCSPISGHRSVSWYQQTPGQGLQFLFEYFSETQRNKGNFPGRFSGRQFSNSRSEMNVSTLELGDSALYLCASSSSRTDPYEQYFGPGTRLTVT.

Only one count was recorded for this clone. The CDR3 DNA is TGTGCCAGCAGTCCCGCCGGGGGACTAGGTCACGAGCAGTACTTC. The encoded protein is CASSPAGGLGHEQYF. V and J are TRBV6-5 and TRBJ2-7; 8 bases are shared with TRBD2. Germline CDR1 is MNHEY and CDR2 is SVGAGI. CDR3 length: 15 amino acids. Trimming removed 5 bases from V and 5 bases from J; junction bases left unmatched: 11.

V usage is TRBV21-1 and J usage is TRBJ1-2; the table's D gene call, TRBD1, was not cross checked with the DNA. TRBV21-1 is designated a pseudogene. This CDR3 region has 14 residues. This CDR3 reads CASTRDSHNYGYTF. CDR3 bases: TGTGCCAGCACGCGGGACAGCCATAACTATGGCTACACCTTC.

The CDR3: CASSEPRVNYGYTF. DNA for the CDR3: TGTGCCAGCAGTGAACCCAGGGTCAACTATGGCTACACCTTC. The chain couples TRBV25-1 to TRBJ1-2, with D perhaps matching TRBD1 (5 bases). V lost 2 bases, J lost 2 bases, and 9 bases lay in between. The CDR3 runs to 14 residues. CDR1 is MGHDK, CDR2 SYGVNS, per germline.

The V gene is TRBV6-5, the J gene TRBJ1-2; tentatively, D is TRBD1 (5 bases). V was clipped by 1 base and J by 6 bases, with 9 bases between them. The CDR3 runs 13 residues. Germline lookup yields CDR1 MNHEY and CDR2 SVGAGI. The CDR3 loop is CASSYWQGNGYTF. CDR3 DNA: TGTGCCAGCAGTTACTGGCAGGGAAATGGCTACACCTTC.

CDR3 in DNA: TGTGCCAGCAGTGAGGGGCGTGGGTGGGCCACTGAAGCTTTCTTT. Its protein is CASSEGRGWATEAFF. The chain couples TRBV2 to TRBJ1-1; D possibly corresponds to TRBD1 (5 bases). Germline V gene sequence: CDR1 SNHLY, CDR2 FYNNEI. V shed 3 bases and J shed 4 bases, with 15 bases lying between them. This CDR3 comprises 15 residues.

This chain links TRBV30 with TRBJ1-5; D perhaps matches TRBD1 (5 bases). V lost 3 bases and J 3 bases, leaving 15 bases between the germline ends. Germline CDR1 and CDR2: GTSNPN and SVGIG (reference sequence). This CDR3 spans 15 amino acids. CDR3 coding DNA: TGTGCCTGGAGCCGACCCGGGGGACCCAATCAGCCCCAGCATTTT. It codes for CAWSRPGGPNQPQHF.

The V gene is TRBV5-4, the J gene TRBJ1-1; 8 bases agree with TRBD1. Germline V gives CDR1 SGHNT, CDR2 YYREEE (reference sequence). With 3 bases clipped from V and 3 bases from J, the junction kept 10 bases outside the gene matches. The CDR3 totals 16 residues. CDR3 DNA sequence: TGTGCCAGCAGCTCAAGGACAGGGCCAAGGGACACTGAAGCTTTCTTT. Amino acid sequence: CASSSRTGPRDTEAFF.

V and J are TRBV6-1 and TRBJ1-6; maybe TRBD1 (5 bases). The CDR3 has 15 amino acids. Deletions cut 2 bases from V and 9 bases from J, with 14 bases between. Per germline, CDR1 MNHNS and CDR2 SASEGT. CDR3 residues: CASSERRGLSSPLHF. The CDR3 DNA reads as TGTGCCAGCAGTGAAAGGCGGGGCTTAAGTTCACCCCTCCACTTT.